This T cell receptor beta chain was recorded in a study of cytomegalovirus exposure and HLA in healthy donors. Study at large: There were 100 million to 130 million unique TCR beta sequences, drawn from 150 million to 200 million T cells, in an earlier analysis.

Among the donors, all were healthy bone marrow donors. Study-level results: As confirmed in vitro, three CMV-associated chains were specific for CMV antigens.

Comments on this clone: Its antigen remains unidentified.

Germline-derived CDR1 and CDR2 are LNHDA and SQIVND (reference sequence). The CDR3 consists of 16 residues. After removal of 9 bases from V and 7 bases from J, the junction contained 19 bases not matched to a gene. 13 Jbeta primers and 60 Vbeta primers were used for the PCR. TCRdb's table, derived via immunoSEQ multiplex PCR, lists solely in-frame clones and lacks some. Of some 160,000 clones detected, more than 75% appear once; the ten largest clones hold approximately 1.5%. Sequencing used PBMCs. The chain is built from TRBV19 and TRBJ1-1, with 8 bases that match TRBD1. The sequence was collected from a male donor in good health and CMV-seronegative. CDR3 loop: CASSAGTGVWSGEAFF. CDR3 DNA: TGTGCCAGCTCAGCCGGGACAGGCGTTTGGAGCGGTGAAGCTTTCTTT. The full variable domain, in which reference TRBV19 and TRBJ1-1 provide the parts outside the CDR3, is DGGITQSPKYLFRKEGQNVTLSCEQNLNHDAMYWYRQDPGQGLRLIYYSQIVNDFQKGDIAEGYSVSREKKESFPLTVTSAQKNPTAFYLCASSAGTGVWSGEAFFGQGTRLTVV.